The 19 T cell receptor beta chains listed next were all sequenced from one sample in a study of radiotherapy plus CTLA-4 blockade in lung cancer. Profiling relied on immunoSEQ multiplex PCR, and the TCRdb table lists in-frame clones only, not all of them. The repertoire holds more than 30,000 clones, with around 70% as singletons. Sequenced here: peripheral blood, sampled from a patient treated with radiotherapy plus ipilimumab. These receptor sequences come from a human donor with non-small cell lung cancer who had stable disease on radiotherapy plus ipilimumab.

The rearrangement uses TRBV10-2 and TRBJ2-5, with TRBD2 matching over 8 bases. This CDR3 has 15 amino acids. V shed 3 bases and J 2 bases; nucleotides not matched to a gene: 5. CDR1 is WSHSY, CDR2 SAAADI, per germline. DNA of the CDR3: TGCGCCAGCAGTGATACTAGCGGACCTCAAGAGACCCAGTACTTC. The encoded protein is CASSDTSGPQETQYF.

The chain combines TRBV7-2 with TRBJ1-1, with TRBD1 identical over 8 bases. The CDR3 has 15 residues. V lost 5 bases and J lost 4; bases outside the gene matches: 9. The germline V gene encodes CDR1 SGHTA and CDR2 FQGNSA. CDR3: CASSPQGARGTEAFF. Written as DNA, the CDR3 is TGTGCCAGCAGCCCCCAGGGGGCGCGTGGCACTGAAGCTTTCTTT.

This chain joins TRBV28 and TRBJ2-2; 9 bases match TRBD2. Germline CDR1 and CDR2: MDHEN and SYDVKM. The CDR3 covers 15 residues. The J segment lost 4 bases and the V segment lost 6 bases, leaving 6 bases of the junction unmatched. The CDR3 reads CASRLAGASTGELFF. CDR3 bases: TGTGCCAGCAGATTAGCGGGAGCGAGCACCGGGGAGCTGTTTTTT. Combining the CDR3 with reference TRBV28 and TRBJ2-2 gives the whole variable domain DVKVTQSSRYLVKRTGEKVFLECVQDMDHENMFWYRQDPGLGLRLIYFSYDVKMKEKGDIPEGYSVSREKKERFSLILESASTNQTSMYLCASRLAGASTGELFFGEGSRLTVL.

The V and J genes are TRBV7-2 and TRBJ1-2, with D uncertain. CDR1 and CDR2 from the germline V gene are SGHTA and FQGNSA. The CDR3 runs to 14 residues. The V and J ends lost 2 bases and 1 base respectively, with 8 bases between them. The DNA for the CDR3 is TGTGCCAGCAGCTTATTGGGGAATAACTATGGCTACACCTTC. Translated: CASSLLGNNYGYTF.

The genes are TRBV7-6 and TRBJ1-5; D is ambiguous. Trimming took off 2 bases at V and 1 base at J, with 3 bases between the two ends. From germline, CDR1 is SGHVS and CDR2 FNYEAQ. This CDR3 spans 13 amino acids. As DNA, the CDR3 is TGTGCCAGCAGCTTAACGAGCAATCAGCCCCAGCATTTT. Amino acids: CASSLTSNQPQHF.

This clone was observed a handful of times. This rearrangement joins TRBV28 to TRBJ2-1; D is tentatively TRBD1 or TRBD2 (5 bases each). CDR3 length: 14 residues. Per the germline V gene, CDR1 is MDHEN and CDR2 is SYDVKM. Between the trimmed V and J ends, which lost 6 bases and 4 bases, there was a span of 13 bases. In DNA, the CDR3 is TGTGCCAGCAGACTACCGGGACCGTACAATGAGCAGTTCTTC. Encoded protein: CASRLPGPYNEQFF.

In its sample, this clone was seen a few times. The gene calls are TRBV4-2 and TRBJ1-1, with 8 bases that match TRBD1. CDR1 and CDR2 (germline): LGHNA, YNFKEQ. CDR3 length equals 15 residues. The junction had 6 bases not matched to a gene; V was cut back by 4 bases and J by 2 bases. CDR3 nucleotides: TGTGCCAGCAGCCCTAGACAGGGGAAAAACACTGAAGCTTTCTTT. The encoded protein is CASSPRQGKNTEAFF.

This clone was seen a single time. Here the CDR3 reads CASTAGGRETQYF. The DNA for the CDR3 is TGTGCCAGTACCGCAGGGGGCCGGGAGACCCAGTACTTC. The rearrangement uses TRBV19 and TRBJ2-5, with 8 bases matching TRBD1. The CDR3 extends over 13 amino acids. Germline CDR1 and CDR2: LNHDA and SQIVND (reference sequence). The trim removed 7 bases at V and 5 bases at J, leaving 6 bases unmatched.

The rearrangement uses TRBV5-1 and TRBJ2-5, with 11 bases fitting TRBD1. The CDR3 is 15 residues long. Germline V gene data show CDR1 as SGHRS and CDR2 as YFSETQ. Germline trimming cut 1 base from V and 4 bases from J; bases unmatched to any gene: 3. The CDR3: CASSLRTGGGETQYF. The CDR3 DNA reads TGCGCCAGCAGCTTGAGGACAGGGGGCGGAGAGACCCAGTACTTC.

This clone appeared a single time. V gene TRBV5-1 combines with J gene TRBJ1-1; no clear D gene. CDR1 is SGHRS and CDR2 is YFSETQ in the germline V gene. This CDR3 contains 15 residues. V shed 0 bases and J shed 1 base, with 10 bases lying between them. CDR3 in DNA: TGCGCCAGCAGCTTGGCGGGAACAAAGAACACTGAAGCTTTCTTT. This sequence encodes CASSLAGTKNTEAFF.

The genes are TRBV6-5 and TRBJ1-2; no definite D call. V lost 6 bases to trimming and J lost 3 bases, with 17 bases between them. This CDR3 region has 15 residues. Germline CDR1 MNHEY, CDR2 SVGAGI. In DNA, the CDR3 is TGTGCCAGCAGGAGGGCCTTCTCGAGCGACTATGGCTACACCTTC. Residues: CASRRAFSSDYGYTF.

The count of this clone is one. The rearrangement uses TRBV14 and TRBJ1-3; TRBD1 matches at 8 bases. Looked up from germline, CDR1 is SGHDN and CDR2 is FVKESK. The CDR3 runs 14 residues. Germline trimming cut 4 bases from V and 5 bases from J; bases unmatched to any gene: 4. The CDR3 spells CASSPRDRRNTIYF. The CDR3, as DNA: TGTGCCAGCAGCCCCCGGGACAGGAGAAACACCATATATTTT.

The chain employs TRBV11-2 and TRBJ2-2, with D perhaps TRBD1 (6 bases). The germline gives CDR1 SGHAT, CDR2 FQNNGV. The CDR3 has 15 amino acids. V gave up 5 bases and J gave up 8 bases, with 18 bases separating them. DNA of the CDR3: TGTGCCAGCAGCCCCTCCCGACAGGTCCGGGGGGAGCTGTTTTTT. Protein sequence: CASSPSRQVRGELFF.

This clone was picked up one time. The rearrangement joins TRBV5-1 to TRBJ1-5, with D hard to call. The CDR3 is 15 amino acids. Germline V lookup: CDR1 SGHRS, CDR2 YFSETQ. Trimming left V 4 bases short and J 0 bases short, with 11 bases between. CDR3 in amino acids: CASSPGGYSNQPQHF. CDR3 DNA sequence: TGCGCCAGCAGCCCCGGCGGTTATAGCAATCAGCCCCAGCATTTT.

This clone occurred a few times. This chain links TRBV5-1 with TRBJ2-7; unclear D gene. The germline V gene encodes CDR1 SGHRS and CDR2 YFSETQ. Trimming took 3 bases from V and 4 from J, leaving 11 bases between them. The CDR3 covers 13 residues. For the CDR3, the DNA is TGCGCCAGCAGCTGGACGGCGCAATACGAGCAGTACTTC. This encodes CASSWTAQYEQYF.

The rearrangement links TRBV5-4 to TRBJ2-5; 8 bases agree with TRBD1. The junction had 14 bases not matched to a gene; V was cut back by 5 bases and J by 8 bases. The germline gives CDR1 SGHNT, CDR2 YYREEE (reference sequence). This CDR3 comprises 15 residues. The chain's CDR3 is CASRPNGQGPGTQYF. In DNA form, the CDR3 reads TGTGCCAGCAGGCCTAATGGACAGGGTCCAGGAACCCAGTACTTC.

The chain couples TRBV19 to TRBJ1-5, with 9 bases lining up with TRBD1. V lost 10 bases, J lost 3 bases, and 7 bases stayed unmatched. Germline CDR1 LNHDA, CDR2 SQIVND (reference sequence). This CDR3 has 14 residues. The chain's CDR3 is CATRQGGFNQPQHF. In nucleotides, the CDR3 is TGTGCCACCCGACAGGGGGGGTTCAATCAGCCCCAGCATTTT. The whole variable domain, remainder taken from reference TRBV19 and TRBJ1-5, is DGGITQSPKYLFRKEGQNVTLSCEQNLNHDAMYWYRQDPGQGLRLIYYSQIVNDFQKGDIAEGYSVSREKKESFPLTVTSAQKNPTAFYLCATRQGGFNQPQHFGDGTRLSIL.

This clone is a singleton in its sample. The rearrangement links TRBV28 to TRBJ1-4; D gene ambiguous. The CDR3 length is 15 residues. Trimming cost V 5 bases and J 0 bases, with 10 bases left between them. In germline, CDR1 is MDHEN, CDR2 SYDVKM. CDR3 in amino acids: CASSLATATNEKLFF. CDR3 nucleotide sequence: TGTGCCAGCAGTCTAGCCACCGCAACTAATGAAAAACTGTTTTTT.

The V gene is TRBV2, the J gene TRBJ2-6, with no clear D. Germline V gene data show CDR1 as SNHLY and CDR2 as FYNNEI. V gave up 5 bases and J gave up 4 bases, with 9 bases separating them. The CDR3 loop spans 14 amino acids. The CDR3 region has the DNA TGTGCCAGCAGTCGGTTCAGCGGGGCCAACGTCCTGACTTTC. Its protein is CASSRFSGANVLTF.